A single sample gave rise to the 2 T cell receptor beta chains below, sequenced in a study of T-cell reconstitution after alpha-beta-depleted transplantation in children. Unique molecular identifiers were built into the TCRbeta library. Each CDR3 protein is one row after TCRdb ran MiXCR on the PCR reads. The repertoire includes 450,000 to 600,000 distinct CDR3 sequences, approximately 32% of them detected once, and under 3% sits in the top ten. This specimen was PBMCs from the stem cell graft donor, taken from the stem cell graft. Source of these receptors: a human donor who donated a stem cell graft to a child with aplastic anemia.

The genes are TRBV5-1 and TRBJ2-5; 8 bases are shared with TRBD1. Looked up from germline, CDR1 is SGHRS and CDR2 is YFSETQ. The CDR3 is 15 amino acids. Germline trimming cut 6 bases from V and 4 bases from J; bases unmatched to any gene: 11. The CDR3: CASTRRTGRTETQYF. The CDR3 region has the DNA TGCGCCAGCACGAGGAGGACAGGGCGAACAGAGACCCAGTACTTC.

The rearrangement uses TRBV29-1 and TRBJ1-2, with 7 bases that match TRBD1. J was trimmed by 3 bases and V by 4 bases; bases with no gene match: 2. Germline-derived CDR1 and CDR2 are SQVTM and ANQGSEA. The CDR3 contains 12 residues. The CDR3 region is CSVADRDYGYTF. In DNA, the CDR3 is TGCAGCGTTGCCGACAGGGACTATGGCTACACCTTC. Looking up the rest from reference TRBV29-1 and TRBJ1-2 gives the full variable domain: SAVISQKPSRDICQRGTSLTIQCQVDSQVTMMFWYRQQPGQSLTLIATANQGSEATYESGFVIDKFPISRPNLTFSTLTVSNMSPEDSSIYLCSVADRDYGYTFGSGTRLTVV.